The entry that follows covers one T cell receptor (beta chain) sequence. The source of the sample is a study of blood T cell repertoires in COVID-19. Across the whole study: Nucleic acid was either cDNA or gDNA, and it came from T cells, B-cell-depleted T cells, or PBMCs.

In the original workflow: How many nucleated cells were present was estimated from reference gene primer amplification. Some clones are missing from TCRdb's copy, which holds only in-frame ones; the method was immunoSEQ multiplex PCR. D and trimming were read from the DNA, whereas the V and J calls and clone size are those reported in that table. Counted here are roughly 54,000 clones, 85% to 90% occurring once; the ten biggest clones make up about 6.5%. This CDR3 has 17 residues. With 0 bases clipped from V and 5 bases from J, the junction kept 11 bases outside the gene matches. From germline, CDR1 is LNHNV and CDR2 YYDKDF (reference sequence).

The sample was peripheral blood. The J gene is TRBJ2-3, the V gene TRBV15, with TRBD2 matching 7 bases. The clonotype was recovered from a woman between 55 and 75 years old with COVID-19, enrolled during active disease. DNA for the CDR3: TGTGCCACCAGCAGAGATCGGGTTAGCGGCGGGAGAGATACGCAGTATTTT. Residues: CATSRDRVSGGRDTQYF.